This T cell receptor beta chain was sequenced for a study of blood T cell repertoires in COVID-19. This clone was recorded at least ten times. The CDR3 contains 15 residues. Germline CDR1 reads SGHTA; CDR2 reads FQGTGA. V was clipped by 2 bases and J by 5 bases; unmatched bases: 3. Measured with immunoSEQ multiplex PCR; TCRdb has only the in-frame clones, and not every one. The sample contains more than 150,000 clones, 70% to 80% of which appear only once. Source material: PBMCs or T cells enriched from blood (not recorded which). The clonotype comes from a man aged 60 to 69 who had been exposed to COVID-19. J is TRBJ1-6 and V is TRBV7-3; 7 nucleotides align to TRBD1. The CDR3 DNA follows: TGTGCCAGCAGCTTAGGGGACAGAGATAATTCACCCCTCCACTTT. This translates into CASSLGDRDNSPLHF.